Listed here is a single T cell receptor beta chain. Its antigen is unknown. The data stem from a study of cytotoxic CD8 clonotypes in ibrutinib-treated CLL. The germline CDR1 and CDR2 sequences are SGHTA and FQGTGA. The CDR3 length is 15 residues. V was clipped by 5 bases and J by 6 bases, with 20 bases between them. Findings and limits, study-wide: Sampling of sustained-remission and progressing patients occurred at differing times. Measured clonality at baseline was greater than in age-matched healthy donors and tracked with circulating CD8+ T-cell counts.

Target depth was 1 in 200,000 to 1 in 1 million T cells, about 10x per clonotype. The protocol was immunoSEQ multiplex PCR, while the TCRdb copy is restricted to in-frame clones and leaves out a portion. The sample consists of 150,000 to 200,000 clones, 70% to 90% of them appearing once. The V and J genes are TRBV7-3 and TRBJ2-7; D is unresolved. The sequencing used PBMCs, collected at disease progression, from a patient treated with ibrutinib. The sequence was collected from a human donor with chronic lymphocytic leukemia. This CDR3 reads CASSLAHHSISEQYF. The CDR3 nucleotides read TGTGCCAGCAGCCTGGCCCATCACTCGATATCCGAGCAGTACTTC.